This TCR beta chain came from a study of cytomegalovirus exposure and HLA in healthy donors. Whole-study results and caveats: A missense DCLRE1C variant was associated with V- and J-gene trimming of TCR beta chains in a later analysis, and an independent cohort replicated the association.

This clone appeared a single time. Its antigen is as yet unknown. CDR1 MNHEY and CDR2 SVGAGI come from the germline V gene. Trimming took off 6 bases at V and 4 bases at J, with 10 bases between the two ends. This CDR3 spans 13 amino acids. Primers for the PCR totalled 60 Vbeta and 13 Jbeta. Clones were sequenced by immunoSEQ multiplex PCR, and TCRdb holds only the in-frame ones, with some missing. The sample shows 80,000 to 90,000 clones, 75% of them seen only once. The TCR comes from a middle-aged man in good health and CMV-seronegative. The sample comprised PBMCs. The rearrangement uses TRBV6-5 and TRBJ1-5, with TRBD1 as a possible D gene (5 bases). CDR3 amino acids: CASRQGWNQPQHF. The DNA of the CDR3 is TGTGCCAGCAGGCAGGGTTGGAATCAGCCCCAGCATTTT.